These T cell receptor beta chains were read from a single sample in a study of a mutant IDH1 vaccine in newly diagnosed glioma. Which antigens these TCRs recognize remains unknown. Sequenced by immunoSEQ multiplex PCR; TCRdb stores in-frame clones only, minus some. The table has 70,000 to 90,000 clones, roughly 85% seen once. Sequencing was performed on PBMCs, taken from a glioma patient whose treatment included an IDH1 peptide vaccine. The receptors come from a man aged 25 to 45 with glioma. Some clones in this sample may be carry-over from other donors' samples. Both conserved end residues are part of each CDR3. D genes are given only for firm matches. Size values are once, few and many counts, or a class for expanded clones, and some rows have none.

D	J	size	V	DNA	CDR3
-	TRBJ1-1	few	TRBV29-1	TGCAGCGGCGGGAGACGGATGAACACTGAAGCTTTCTTT	CSGGRRMNTEAFF
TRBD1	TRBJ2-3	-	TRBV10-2	TGCGCCAGCAGACAGGGGGGAGAGGATACGCAGTATTTT	CASRQGGEDTQYF
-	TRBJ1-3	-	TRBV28	TGTGCCAGCAGTTTGCGGGAGTTGGCTGGAAACACCATATATTTT	CASSLRELAGNTIYF
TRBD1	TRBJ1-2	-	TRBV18	TGTGCCAGCTCACTGGAGATGGGACAGCAACTAAACTATGGCTACACCTTC	CASSLEMGQQLNYGYTF
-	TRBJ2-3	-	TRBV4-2	TGTGCCAGCAGCCAAGATCGGAGGATTACAGATACGCAGTATTTT	CASSQDRRITDTQYF
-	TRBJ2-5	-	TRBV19	TGTGCCAGTAGTATCTGGGGGGGGCTAGCCTCACAAGAGACCCAGTACTTC	CASSIWGGLASQETQYF
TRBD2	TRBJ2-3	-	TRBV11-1	TGTGCCAGCAGCTTAGTGGCGGGAGCAGGAGATACGCAGTATTTT	CASSLVAGAGDTQYF
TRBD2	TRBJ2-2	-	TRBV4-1	TGCGCCAGCAGCCAAGTCTATCTAGCGGGAGATACCGGGGAGCTGTTTTTT	CASSQVYLAGDTGELFF
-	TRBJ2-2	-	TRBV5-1	TGCGCCAGCAGCTGGGGATCTTCCGCCGGGGAGCTGTTTTTT	CASSWGSSAGELFF
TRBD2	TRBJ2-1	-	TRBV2	TGTGCCAGTTCCCCGGCTAGCGGGTCGAATGAGCAGTTCTTC	CASSPASGSNEQFF